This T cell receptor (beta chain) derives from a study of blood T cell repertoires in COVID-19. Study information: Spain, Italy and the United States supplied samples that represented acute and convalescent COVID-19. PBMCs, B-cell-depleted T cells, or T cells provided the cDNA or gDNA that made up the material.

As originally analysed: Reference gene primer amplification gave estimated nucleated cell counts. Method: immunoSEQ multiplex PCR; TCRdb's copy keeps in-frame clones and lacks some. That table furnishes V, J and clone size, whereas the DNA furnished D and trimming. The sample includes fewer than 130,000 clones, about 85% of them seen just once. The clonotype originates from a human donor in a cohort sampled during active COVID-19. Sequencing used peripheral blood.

CDR3 nucleotide sequence: TGTGCCAGCAGCTTTGGGACAGGGAGTTCACCCCTCCACTTT. This encodes CASSFGTGSSPLHF. This chain connects TRBV5-5 to TRBJ1-6; 9 nucleotides align to TRBD1. Looked up from germline, CDR1 is SGHKS and CDR2 is YYEKEE (reference sequence). Trimming at V came to 2 bases and at J to 9 bases, leaving 3 bases not matched to a gene. This CDR3 region has 14 residues.